These T cell receptor beta chains were read from a single sample in a study of blood T cell repertoires in COVID-19. TCRdb's copy holds only in-frame clones and misses some; the assay was immunoSEQ multiplex PCR. This sample yields 75,000 to 85,000 clones, of which 80% to 90% are seen a single time; approximately 46% belongs to the top ten. Material for sequencing was peripheral blood. These TCRs come from a human donor in a cohort sampled during active COVID-19. Each CDR3 is given with its conserved first and last residue.

v_call cdr3_aa
TRBV9 CASSVAGTDTYEQYF
TRBV28 CASSLGVPSGYTF
TRBV4-3 CASSNFGSFPDTQYF
TRBV7-8 CASSPYIVPGLAGHQNTGELFF
TRBV6-2/TRBV6-3 CASSYSPLSGETQYF
TRBV6-2/TRBV6-3 CASSYPLAGQETQYF
TRBV4-2 CASSLLGTSGGLNTGELFF
TRBV6-2/TRBV6-3 CASSLIAGRGQETQYF
TRBV15 CATSRDERPFRVTHEQFF
TRBV7-3 CASSWGGGGSTDTQYF
TRBV21-1 CASSRGLAGIETQYF
TRBV7-9 CASSLDGGVVTEAFF
TRBV7-2 CASSFRGLQPQHF
TRBV2 CASRSGMGDTQYF
TRBV5-6 CASSLRGAAEAFF
TRBV3-1/TRBV3-2 CASSFRGSGSYEQYF
TRBV28 CASSFTAPSGNTIYF
TRBV7-9 CASSLDRVDTIYF
TRBV27 CASSPPGTGGETQYF
TRBV7-9 CASRSWDRGSYGYTF
TRBV5-1 CASSLEGTAGEAFF
TRBV10-3 CAIRADQGTNSPLHF
TRBV27 CASSPGTGYGYTF
TRBV12-3/TRBV12-4 CASSFSRAYGYTF
TRBV27 CASTVGLPDQYF
TRBV18 CASSGSGGNYGYTF
TRBV5-4 CASSGTGTYNEQFF
TRBV5-4 CASSGTRSSYNEQFF
TRBV6-2/TRBV6-3 CASSYLTTRYYGYTF
TRBV19 CASSTPGTGFETQYF
TRBV4-1 CASSQEGTGQETQYF
TRBV7-8 CASSLNRIYGYTF
TRBV10-1 CASRGTGGIEQFF